The 14 T cell receptor beta chains listed next were all sequenced from one sample in a study of CD8+ T cells in alopecia areata. The authors extracted RNA and reverse transcribed it into cDNA as the sequencing template. Here immunoSEQ multiplex PCR was the method, and the copy in TCRdb shows in-frame clones only, minus some. The sample contains around 250,000 clones, roughly two thirds of which appear only once. Sequenced here: CD4+ T cells sorted from blood, sampled at week 0. These TCRs come from a human donor with alopecia areata.

The chain employs TRBV30 and TRBJ1-2, with D perhaps TRBD1 (5 bases). Germline-derived CDR1 and CDR2 are GTSNPN and SVGIG (reference sequence). The V gene lost 0 bases and the J gene lost 2 bases, with 16 bases spanning the gap. The CDR3 has 16 amino acids. The chain's CDR3 is CAWSVTEQADNYGYTF. CDR3 DNA sequence: TGTGCCTGGAGTGTAACCGAACAGGCAGACAACTATGGCTACACCTTC.

V and J are TRBV5-6 and TRBJ1-2; possibly TRBD1 for D (6 bases). V was trimmed by 0 bases and J by 4 bases, leaving 13 bases between them. Looked up from germline, CDR1 is SGHDT and CDR2 is YYEEEE. The length of the CDR3 is 15 residues. The CDR3 sequence is CASSLAGQQIYGYTF. CDR3 sequence (DNA): TGTGCCAGCAGCTTGGCGGGACAACAGATCTATGGCTACACCTTC.

The V gene is TRBV12-5, the J gene TRBJ2-7, with TRBD1 matching 7 bases. CDR1 and CDR2 from the germline V gene are LGHNT and FRNRAP. This CDR3 has 16 amino acids. V lost 6 bases to trimming and J lost 5 bases; unmatched junction nucleotides: 16. CDR3 bases: TGTGCTAGTGGCCGTTGGAGATCACAGGGGTTTCACGAGCAGTACTTC. Translated: CASGRWRSQGFHEQYF.

V usage is TRBV20-1 and J usage is TRBJ2-5; no clear D gene. In germline, CDR1 is DFQATT, CDR2 SNEGSKA (reference sequence). The ends were cut back, 5 bases at V and 5 bases at J, with 3 bases in the middle. This CDR3 spans 9 amino acids. The CDR3 is CSAGETQYF. The CDR3 region has the DNA TGCAGTGCTGGGGAGACCCAGTACTTC.

The chain couples TRBV29-1 to TRBJ1-2; TRBD1 matches at 7 bases. V lost 0 bases, J lost 4 bases, and 5 bases stayed unmatched. The CDR3 covers 14 residues. Germline CDR1 and CDR2: SQVTM and ANQGSEA. In DNA form, the CDR3 reads TGCAGCGTTGAAGAAATGACAGGGCGCTATGGCTACACCTTC. The encoded protein is CSVEEMTGRYGYTF. Based on the CDR3 plus reference TRBV29-1 and TRBJ1-2, the full variable domain is SAVISQKPSRDICQRGTSLTIQCQVDSQVTMMFWYRQQPGQSLTLIATANQGSEATYESGFVIDKFPISRPNLTFSTLTVSNMSPEDSSIYLCSVEEMTGRYGYTFGSGTRLTVV.

This clone was seen more than once but under ten times. The chain combines TRBV7-2 with TRBJ2-3, with TRBD2 matching over 13 bases. CDR3 length equals 17 residues. The germline gives CDR1 SGHTA, CDR2 FQGNSA. V lost 4 bases and J lost 4; bases outside the gene matches: 8. This CDR3 reads CASSSEATSGGPDTQYF. CDR3 in DNA: TGTGCCAGCAGCTCCGAGGCGACTAGCGGGGGGCCAGATACGCAGTATTTT.

The genes are TRBV29-1 and TRBJ1-6; D not certain. The germline CDR1 and CDR2 sequences are SQVTM and ANQGSEA. Trimming stripped 6 bases from V and 8 bases from J, with 20 bases between. The CDR3 covers 15 residues. The CDR3 DNA sequence: TGCAGCGTATCAGAAACCCAGCTACCTCATTCACCCCTCCACTTT. Translating gives CSVSETQLPHSPLHF.

This sequence joins TRBV29-1 and TRBJ2-1, with D uncertain. Trimming took 8 bases from V and 0 from J, leaving 8 bases between them. This CDR3 comprises 12 residues. Germline V gives CDR1 SQVTM, CDR2 ANQGSEA. In nucleotides, the CDR3 is TGCAGCCCGGGCTACTCCTACAATGAGCAGTTCTTC. This codes for CSPGYSYNEQFF.

The chain couples TRBV29-1 to TRBJ2-3; D may be TRBD2 (5 bases). The V end lost 4 bases, the J end lost 8 bases, and 19 bases lay between the germline ends. This CDR3 comprises 14 residues. The germline V gene encodes CDR1 SQVTM and CDR2 ANQGSEA. In DNA, the CDR3 is TGCAGCGTTGCCGTAGGACCGCGGGTTGGTACGCAGTATTTT. This sequence encodes CSVAVGPRVGTQYF.

V and J are TRBV29-1 and TRBJ1-3; D gene ambiguous. This CDR3 has 14 amino acids. Looked up from germline, CDR1 is SQVTM and CDR2 is ANQGSEA. Trimming left V 4 bases short and J 0 bases short, with 10 bases between. CDR3 sequence (DNA): TGCAGCGTTGGAGGAGGGAACTCTGGAAACACCATATATTTT. This translates into CSVGGGNSGNTIYF.

With regard to this clone: Compared with germline, one end of the junction differs, possibly owing to a read error. The J gene is TRBJ1-5, the V gene TRBV4-1, with 7 bases fitting TRBD1. Germline CDR1 MGHRA, CDR2 YSYEKL. The CDR3 spans 14 residues. CDR3: CASSPRDSNQPQHF. DNA of the CDR3: TGCGCCAGCAGCCCCCGGGACAGCAATCAACCCCAGCATTTT.

The genes are TRBV29-1 and TRBJ1-1; D is uncertain. V lost 4 bases, J lost 0 bases, and 12 bases lay in between. The length of the CDR3 is 14 residues. Per the germline V gene, CDR1 is SQVTM and CDR2 is ANQGSEA. This chain's CDR3 is CSVARQPMNTEAFF. In DNA form, the CDR3 reads TGCAGCGTTGCAAGGCAGCCCATGAACACTGAAGCTTTCTTT.

This clone showed up just a few times. The chain combines TRBV13 with TRBJ1-6, with D unresolved. V was trimmed by 2 bases and J by 6 bases, leaving 8 bases between them. Germline V CDR1 and CDR2: PRHDT, FYEKMQ (reference sequence). The CDR3 is made up of 14 amino acids. The CDR3 sequence: CASSLYSGNSPLHF. As DNA, the CDR3 is TGTGCCAGCAGCTTATATTCGGGTAATTCACCCCTCCACTTT. The whole variable domain, remainder taken from reference TRBV13 and TRBJ1-6, is AAGVIQSPRHLIKEKRETATLKCYPIPRHDTVYWYQQGPGQDPQFLISFYEKMQSDKGSIPDRFSAQQFSDYHSELNMSSLELGDSALYFCASSLYSGNSPLHFGNGTRLTVT.

The V gene is TRBV4-2, the J gene TRBJ2-2; unclear D gene. Between the trimmed V and J ends, which lost 3 bases and 4 bases, there was a span of 3 bases. The germline V gene encodes CDR1 LGHNA and CDR2 YNFKEQ. This CDR3 comprises 12 residues. In DNA form, the CDR3 reads TGTGCCAGCAGCCAGGGCACCGGGGAGCTGTTTTTT. Protein product: CASSQGTGELFF.